Given below is one T cell receptor (beta chain) in context. These data are taken from a study of blood T cells in healthy people across ages. Primers used in a second PCR of roughly 6 to 12 cycles were a sample-barcoded 5' primer and a J-beta primer mix. TCRdb redid the calling of the 5' RACE reads with MiXCR, one entry per CDR3 protein. The data show over 500,000 distinct CDR3 sequences, 27% seen once. These data were also reused for a study on T cells of mothers and their children.

Sequenced: blood. The clonotype originates from a boy between 2 and 15 years old in good health.

CDR3 DNA sequence: TGTGCCAGCAGCCCTGAGGGGGGCGGCTATGGCTACACCTTC. It is translated as CASSPEGGGYGYTF. The chain uses TRBV7-3 and TRBJ1-2; TRBD1 might be the D (6 bases). CDR3 length equals 14 residues. From germline, CDR1 is SGHTA and CDR2 FQGTGA. The V end lost 5 bases, the J end lost 4 bases, and 14 bases lay between the germline ends.